This T cell receptor (beta chain) emerged from a study of blood T cell repertoires in COVID-19. Turning to the study itself: The United States, Italy and Spain provided the acute and convalescent COVID-19 samples.

Authors' processing steps: Reference gene primer amplification in the assay estimated nucleated cell counts. Repertoires were generated with immunoSEQ multiplex PCR, while TCRdb's copy carries only in-frame clones and drops some. V and J calls and clone size come straight from that table; D and trimming were deduced from the DNA. This sample has about 120,000 clones, with approximately 85% found just once. Germline CDR1 and CDR2: SGHRS and YFSETQ. The V segment lost 3 bases and the J segment 1 base; nucleotides outside the gene matches: 11. This CDR3 is built from 19 residues. This clonotype was obtained from a man older than 75 with acute or convalescent COVID-19. The V gene is TRBV5-1, the J gene TRBJ2-6; 9 nucleotides match TRBD1. Sequencing was performed on peripheral blood. As DNA, the CDR3 is TGCGCCAGCAGCTCCTCCTGGACAGGGGCTTTTTCTGGGGCCAACGTCCTGACTTTC. Its protein is CASSSSWTGAFSGANVLTF.